This T cell receptor (beta chain) was sequenced in a study of T cells in Graves' hyperthyroidism and ophthalmopathy (dated 2019 in TCRdb). For the study in its entirety: Peripheral blood was collected at initial diagnosis, before any treatment. The 95 to 100 discovery patients were randomly split 7:3 into training and test sets. Once sampling was done, hyperthyroidism patients were given methimazole at a starting dose of 30 mg daily, whereas ophthalmopathy patients were given high-dose intravenous methylprednisolone. To identify TCR V-J signatures that set the groups apart, the researchers used a discovery cohort of about a hundred patients, made up of 40 to 45 with Graves' ophthalmopathy and 57 with stable Graves' hyperthyroidism. Whether ophthalmopathy could be predicted prospectively was tested in an independent validation cohort made up of about 18 hyperthyroidism patients plus 17 patients who later progressed to ophthalmopathy. The study also compared thyroid tissue and blood T-cell repertoires from 5 to 7 Graves' hyperthyroidism patients. According to the paper, TCR Vbeta CDR3 sequencing was carried out on 135 peripheral blood samples, which came from fewer than 50 ophthalmopathy, around 75 hyperthyroidism and some 17 progressor patients. Paper-wide results and their limitations: No statistical method was used to set the sample size in advance, and investigators knew the group allocation. Most expanded thyroid clonotypes (frequency above 0.001) were also detected in blood, a finding suggesting that blood repertoires may reflect thyroid immune responses. In cross-validation, a model built on a 13 V-J signature told ophthalmopathy apart from stable hyperthyroidism with approximately 90% sensitivity and 81% to 82% specificity, and in testing the same model reached 80%/75%. In validation, the model predicted progression to ophthalmopathy a median of approximately 6.3 months before onset, with about 64% sensitivity and roughly 77% specificity.

Amplification of TCR beta CDR3 regions was carried out from RNA transcripts. The TCR CDR3 was subjected to a first round of RT-PCR using the HTBI primer set and the Qiagen OneStep RT-PCR kit. Libraries were constructed in a second round of multiplex PCR, after which size selection and purification were carried out. Paired-end sequencing of the libraries was performed with 100 bp reads on an Illumina HiSeq2000. Under the source paper's analysis protocol: SOAPnuke was used to process the raw data, with reads discarded if the reads contained adapters or uncalled bases, had a mean Phred below 15, or lacked an exact constant-primer or identifier match. COPE v1.2.5 was used to merge the high-quality paired reads, and each unique nucleotide sequence was defined as a clonotype. MiTCR v1.1 was used to align the clonotypes against IMGT TRBV, TRBD and TRBJ reference segments. Only V-J combinations with frequency above 0.0001, covering about 99% of repertoires, were analysed. A TCS score was defined as the ratio of F50 (clonal expansion) to E x V (chaos), with BLOSUM62-based TCRdist applied between CDR3 peptides within each V-J. Welch's t-statistics and random forest reduced 500 to 550 V-J features to 10 to 15, which were used in a naive Bayes classifier (R e1071). TCRdb took the public reads, trimmed them with fastp at Q25, ran MiXCR for clone calling and kept in-frame beta chains. Rows are combined by CDR3 protein, so each entry shows the most common genes and DNA. It is TCRdb's table, rather than the study itself, that gives the V and J calls and clone size. Within this sample are a few hundred thousand distinct CDR3 sequences, with about 18% of them counted one time only. Jointly, the top ten make up 40% of the sample.

V is reduced by 2 bases and J by 0 bases, leaving a spacing of 7 bases between them. As encoded in the germline V gene (reference sequence), CDR1 is LGHDT while CDR2 is YNNKEL. The CDR3 numbers 15 residues from cysteine through phenylalanine. The retained sequence is limited to the CDR3, 45 bases, with the frame set at the first base. To note about this clonotype: It has no known antigen specificity. No qualities accompany the bases; no much larger clone lies one base away.

In the ophthalmopathy patients, disease was moderately to severely active, with a Clinical Activity Score of 3 or more, a NOSPECS grade of 4 or more, and a duration of less than 3 months. The study excluded patients with uncontrolled infections, other autoimmune diseases, pregnancy or lactation. Clinical symptoms, serum thyroxine and TRAb, thyroid ultrasound, and orbital computed tomography formed the basis for the diagnoses. PBMCs were separated from about 10 ml of fresh peripheral blood using Ficoll-Paque density gradient centrifugation. Total RNA was extracted with Trizol reagent, and quality was checked on an Agilent 2100 Bioanalyzer.

Sequencing input: blood. The TCR sequence derives from a man aged 18 to 35 with Graves' ophthalmopathy. Rearrangement joined TRBV3-1 to TRBJ2-2; the D gene cannot be resolved reliably. The DNA sequence reads TGTGCCAGCAGCCAATCCAGGACGAACACCGGGGAGCTGTTTTTT. Translated, it gives CASSQSRTNTGELFF.